This TCR beta chain was obtained from a study of T cell repertoires in cytomegalovirus infection. Looking at the study overall: Well-studied HLA-B-restricted epitopes and recently identified HLA-C-restricted epitopes of CMV were both used in the study. CMV infection plus the matching HLA type was flagged by public TCR beta signatures.

This clonotype has just a few counts. The antigen is undetermined. Germline V gene sequence: CDR1 SQVTM, CDR2 ANQGSEA. The V gene lost 4 bases and the J gene lost 0 bases, with 18 bases spanning the gap. The CDR3 covers 16 residues. The study, taken as a whole, reports: Carriers of CMV plus the relevant HLA were identified by cumulative public TCR beta family frequency. Dominating the ex vivo response were TCR beta clonotypes that were CMV-specific and HLA-C-restricted.

MiXCR was run by TCRdb on the reads, yielding one entry per CDR3 protein. The table includes about 920,000 distinct CDR3 sequences, roughly 30% detected once. Here the sequenced sample was cultured CD8+ T cells from PBMCs, taken from culture after CMV antigen stimulation. The chain carries TRBV29-1 and TRBJ1-2; maybe TRBD1 (6 bases). The receptor comes from a human donor in good health (CMV status not recorded). Some clones in this sample may be carry-over from other donors' samples. The CDR3 region is CSVAQQGERPNYGYTF. CDR3 bases: TGCAGCGTTGCCCAACAGGGTGAACGTCCTAACTATGGCTACACCTTC.